What follows describes a single T cell receptor (beta chain). Here immunoSEQ multiplex PCR was the method, and the copy in TCRdb shows in-frame clones only, minus some. The sample records about 33,000 clones, less than 85% being singletons. The record originates from a study of T cells in narcolepsy. Germline V CDR1 and CDR2: MNHNS, SASEGT. With 6 bases removed from V and 0 bases from J, the gap between germline ends came to 9 bases. This CDR3 spans 14 amino acids. Sequenced: CD45RA- memory CD4+ T cells from PBMCs. J is TRBJ1-3 and V is TRBV6-1, with D hard to call. The source is a human donor with narcolepsy. This chain's CDR3 is CASRSGYSGNTIYF. The CDR3 coding sequence is TGTGCCAGCAGGTCTGGTTACTCTGGAAACACCATATATTTT.